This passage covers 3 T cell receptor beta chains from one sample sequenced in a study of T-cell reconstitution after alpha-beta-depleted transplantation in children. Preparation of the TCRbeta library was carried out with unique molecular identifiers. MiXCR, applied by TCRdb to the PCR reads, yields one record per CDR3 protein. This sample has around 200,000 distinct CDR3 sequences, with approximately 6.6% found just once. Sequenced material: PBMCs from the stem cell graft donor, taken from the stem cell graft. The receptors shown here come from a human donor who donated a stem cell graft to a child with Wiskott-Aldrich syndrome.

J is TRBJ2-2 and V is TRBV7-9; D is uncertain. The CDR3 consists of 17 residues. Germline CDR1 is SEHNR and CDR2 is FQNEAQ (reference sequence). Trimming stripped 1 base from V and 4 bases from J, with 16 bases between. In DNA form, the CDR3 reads TGTGCCAGCAGCTTAGTCCTTGCGACCTCCGGCACCGGGGAGCTGTTTTTT. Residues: CASSLVLATSGTGELFF.

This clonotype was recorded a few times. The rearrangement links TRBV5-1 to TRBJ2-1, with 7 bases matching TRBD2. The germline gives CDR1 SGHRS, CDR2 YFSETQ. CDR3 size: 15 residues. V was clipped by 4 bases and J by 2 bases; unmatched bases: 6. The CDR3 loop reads CASSRTSDTYNEQFF. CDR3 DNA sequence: TGCGCCAGCAGCCGTACTAGCGACACCTACAATGAGCAGTTCTTC.

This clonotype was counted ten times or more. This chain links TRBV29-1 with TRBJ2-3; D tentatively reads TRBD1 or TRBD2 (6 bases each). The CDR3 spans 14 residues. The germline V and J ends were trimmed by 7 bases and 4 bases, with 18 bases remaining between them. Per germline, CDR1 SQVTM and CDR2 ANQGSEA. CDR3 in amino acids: CSAGTAKGADTQYF. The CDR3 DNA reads TGCAGCGCAGGGACTGCCAAGGGGGCAGATACGCAGTATTTT.